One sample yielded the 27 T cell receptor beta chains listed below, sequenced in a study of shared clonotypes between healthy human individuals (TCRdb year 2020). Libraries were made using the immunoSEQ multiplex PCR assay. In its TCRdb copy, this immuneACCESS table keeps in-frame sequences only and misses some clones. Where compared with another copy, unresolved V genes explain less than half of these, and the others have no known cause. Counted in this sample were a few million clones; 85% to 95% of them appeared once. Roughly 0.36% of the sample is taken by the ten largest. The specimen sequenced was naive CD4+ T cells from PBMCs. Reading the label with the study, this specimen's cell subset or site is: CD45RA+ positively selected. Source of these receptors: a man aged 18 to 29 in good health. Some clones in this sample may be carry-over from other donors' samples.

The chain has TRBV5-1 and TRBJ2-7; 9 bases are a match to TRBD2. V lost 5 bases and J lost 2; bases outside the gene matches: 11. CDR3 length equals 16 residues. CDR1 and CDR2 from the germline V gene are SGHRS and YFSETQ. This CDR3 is CASSGSGTSSPYEQYF. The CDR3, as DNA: TGCGCCAGCAGTGGATCCGGGACTAGCAGCCCCTACGAGCAGTACTTC.

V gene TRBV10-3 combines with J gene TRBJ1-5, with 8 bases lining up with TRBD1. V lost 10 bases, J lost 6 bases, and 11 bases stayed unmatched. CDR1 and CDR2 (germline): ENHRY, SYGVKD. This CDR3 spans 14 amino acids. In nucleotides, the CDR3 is TGTGCCACAGACGGGGCAGGGGGCGGTCAGCCCCAGCATTTT. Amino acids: CATDGAGGGQPQHF.

The CDR3 DNA reads TGCGCCAGCAGCTTGGCAGGGGGCACTATCCACGAGCAGTACTTC. This codes for CASSLAGGTIHEQYF. V gene TRBV5-1 combines with J gene TRBJ2-7; TRBD1 matches at 8 bases. The CDR3 is 15 amino acids. Germline V gives CDR1 SGHRS, CDR2 YFSETQ. V shed 0 bases, J shed 5 bases, and the junction held 7 bases outside the gene matches.

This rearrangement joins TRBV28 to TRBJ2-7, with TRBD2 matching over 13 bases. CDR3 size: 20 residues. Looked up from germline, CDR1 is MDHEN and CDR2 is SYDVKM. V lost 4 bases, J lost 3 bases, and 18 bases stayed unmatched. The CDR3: CASSSSGLAGVKSPLYEQYF. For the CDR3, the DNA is TGTGCCAGCAGTTCCTCAGGACTAGCGGGAGTTAAATCGCCCCTCTACGAGCAGTACTTC.

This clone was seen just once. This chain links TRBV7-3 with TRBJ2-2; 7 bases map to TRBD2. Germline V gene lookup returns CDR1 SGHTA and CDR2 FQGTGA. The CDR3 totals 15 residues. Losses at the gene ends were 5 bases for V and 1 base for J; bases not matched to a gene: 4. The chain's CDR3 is CASSGVAGNTGELFF. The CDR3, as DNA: TGTGCCAGCAGCGGCGTAGCGGGGAACACCGGGGAGCTGTTTTTT.

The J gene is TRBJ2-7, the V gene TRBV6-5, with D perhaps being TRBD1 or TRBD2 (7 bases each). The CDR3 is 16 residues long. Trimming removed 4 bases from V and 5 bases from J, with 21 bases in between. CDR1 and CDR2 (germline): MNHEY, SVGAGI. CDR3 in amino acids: CASSSGGTAYGHEQYF. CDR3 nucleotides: TGTGCCAGCAGTTCCGGGGGGACAGCCTACGGGCACGAGCAGTACTTC.

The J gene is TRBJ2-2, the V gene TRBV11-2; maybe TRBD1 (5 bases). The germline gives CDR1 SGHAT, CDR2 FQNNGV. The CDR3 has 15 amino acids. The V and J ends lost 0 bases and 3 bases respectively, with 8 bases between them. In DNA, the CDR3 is TGTGCCAGCAGCTTAGATCTAGGGGACACCGGGGAGCTGTTTTTT. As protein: CASSLDLGDTGELFF.

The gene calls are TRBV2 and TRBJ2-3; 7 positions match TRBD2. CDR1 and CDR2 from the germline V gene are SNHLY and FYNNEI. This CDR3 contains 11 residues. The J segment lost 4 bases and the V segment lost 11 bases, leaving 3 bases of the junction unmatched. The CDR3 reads CARREADTQYF. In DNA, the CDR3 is TGTGCCCGCCGGGAGGCAGATACGCAGTATTTT.

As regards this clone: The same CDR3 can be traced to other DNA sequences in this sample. The CDR3 spells CASSEQGSYEQYF. CDR3 coding DNA: TGTGCCAGCAGTGAACAGGGTTCCTACGAGCAGTACTTC. The chain has TRBV6-1 and TRBJ2-7; weak D call: TRBD1 (5 bases). CDR3 length: 13 amino acids. Germline values: CDR1 MNHNS, CDR2 SASEGT. Trimming removed 2 bases from V and 1 base from J, with 6 bases in between.

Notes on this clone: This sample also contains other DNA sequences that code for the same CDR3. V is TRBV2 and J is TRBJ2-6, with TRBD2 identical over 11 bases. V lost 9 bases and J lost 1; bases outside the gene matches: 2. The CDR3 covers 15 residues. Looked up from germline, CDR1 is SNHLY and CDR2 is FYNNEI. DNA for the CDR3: TGTGCCAGTCGGACTAGCGGGTCTGGGGCCAACGTCCTGACTTTC. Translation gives CASRTSGSGANVLTF.

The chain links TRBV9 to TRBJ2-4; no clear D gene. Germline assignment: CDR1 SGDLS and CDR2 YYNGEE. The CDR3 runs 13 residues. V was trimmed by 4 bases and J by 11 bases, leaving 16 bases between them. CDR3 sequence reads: CASSSHFGSLQYF. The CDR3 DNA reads TGTGCCAGCAGCTCTCATTTCGGGTCCCTTCAGTACTTC.

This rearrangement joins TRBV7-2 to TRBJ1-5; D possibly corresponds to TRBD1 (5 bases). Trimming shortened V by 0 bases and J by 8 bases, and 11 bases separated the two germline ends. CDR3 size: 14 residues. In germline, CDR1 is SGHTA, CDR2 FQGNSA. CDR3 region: CASSLARGVEPQHF. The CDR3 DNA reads TGTGCCAGCAGCTTAGCGCGAGGGGTGGAGCCCCAGCATTTT. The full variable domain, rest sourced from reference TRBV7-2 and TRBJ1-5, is GAGVSQSPSNKVTEKGKDVELRCDPISGHTALYWYRQSLGQGLEFLIYFQGNSAPDKSGLPSDRFSAERTGGSVSTLTIQRTQQEDSAVYLCASSLARGVEPQHFGDGTRLSIL.

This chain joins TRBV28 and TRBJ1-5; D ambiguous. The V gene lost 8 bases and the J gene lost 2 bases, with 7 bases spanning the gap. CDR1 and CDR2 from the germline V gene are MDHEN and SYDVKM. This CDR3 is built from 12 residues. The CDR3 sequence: CASLKGNQPQHF. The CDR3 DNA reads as TGTGCCAGCCTTAAAGGCAATCAGCCCCAGCATTTT.

The CDR3 loop is CASSRGTSGYNEQFF. The CDR3 DNA reads TGTGCCAGCAGTCGCGGGACTAGCGGTTACAATGAGCAGTTCTTC. The V and J genes are TRBV6-5 and TRBJ2-1, with TRBD2 identical over 11 bases. V trimming: 5 bases; J trimming: 4 bases; junction bases outside the gene matches: 4. Germline V gene data show CDR1 as MNHEY and CDR2 as SVGAGI. This CDR3 has 15 residues.

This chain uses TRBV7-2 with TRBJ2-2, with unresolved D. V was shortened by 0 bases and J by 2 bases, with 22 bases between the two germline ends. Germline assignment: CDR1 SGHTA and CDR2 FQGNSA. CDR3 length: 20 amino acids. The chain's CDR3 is CASSLAGYPRRNSNTGELFF. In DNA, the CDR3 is TGTGCCAGCAGCTTAGCGGGCTACCCCAGGAGAAATTCTAACACCGGGGAGCTGTTTTTT.

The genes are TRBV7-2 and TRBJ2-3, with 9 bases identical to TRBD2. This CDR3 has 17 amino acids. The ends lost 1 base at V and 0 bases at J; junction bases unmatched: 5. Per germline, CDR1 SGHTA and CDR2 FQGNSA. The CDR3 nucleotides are TGTGCCAGCAGCTTAGTTTCTAGCGGGGAAAGCACAGATACGCAGTATTTT. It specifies CASSLVSSGESTDTQYF.

The CDR3 reads CAISDSTSGSYEQFF. The CDR3 bases are TGTGCCATCAGTGACTCAACTAGCGGGAGCTATGAGCAGTTCTTC. The chain joins TRBV10-3 to TRBJ2-1; TRBD2 matches 11 bases. The CDR3 spans 15 residues. V shed 3 bases, J shed 8 bases, and the junction held 6 bases outside the gene matches. Germline V gene lookup returns CDR1 ENHRY and CDR2 SYGVKD.

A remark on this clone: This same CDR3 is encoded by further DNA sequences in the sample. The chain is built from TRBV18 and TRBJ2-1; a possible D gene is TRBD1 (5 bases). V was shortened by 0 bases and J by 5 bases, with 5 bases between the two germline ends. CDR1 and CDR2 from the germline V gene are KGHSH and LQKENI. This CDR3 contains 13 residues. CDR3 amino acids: CASSPPRDNEQFF. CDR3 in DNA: TGTGCCAGCTCACCACCCAGGGACAATGAGCAGTTCTTC.

The CDR3 DNA is TGTGCCAGCAGCAAAGCAGAGGGCTTTAAGACACTAGCGGGAGCGGCTGGGGAGCTGTTTTTT. It yields the protein CASSKAEGFKTLAGAAGELFF. The chain employs TRBV21-1 and TRBJ2-2; no DNA check was done on the table's D call, TRBD2. TRBV21-1 is flagged as a pseudogene. The CDR3 is made up of 21 amino acids.

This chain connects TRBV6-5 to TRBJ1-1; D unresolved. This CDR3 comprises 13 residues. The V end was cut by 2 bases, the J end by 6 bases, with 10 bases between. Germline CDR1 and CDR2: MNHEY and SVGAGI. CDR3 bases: TGTGCCAGCAGTTACATAGATGGGGCTGAAGCTTTCTTT. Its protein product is CASSYIDGAEAFF.

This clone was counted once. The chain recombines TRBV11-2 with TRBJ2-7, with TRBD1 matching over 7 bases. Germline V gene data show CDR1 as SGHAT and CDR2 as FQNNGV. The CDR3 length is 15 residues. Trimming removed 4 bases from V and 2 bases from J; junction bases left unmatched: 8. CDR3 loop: CASSSLRTGPYEQYF. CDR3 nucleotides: TGTGCCAGCAGCTCCTTACGGACAGGACCCTACGAGCAGTACTTC.

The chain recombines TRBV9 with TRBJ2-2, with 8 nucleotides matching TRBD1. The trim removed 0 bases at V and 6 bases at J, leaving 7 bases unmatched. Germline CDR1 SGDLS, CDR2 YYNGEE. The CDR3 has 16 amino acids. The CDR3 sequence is CASSVVAGGASGELFF. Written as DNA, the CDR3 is TGTGCCAGCAGCGTAGTAGCAGGGGGCGCGTCCGGGGAGCTGTTTTTT.

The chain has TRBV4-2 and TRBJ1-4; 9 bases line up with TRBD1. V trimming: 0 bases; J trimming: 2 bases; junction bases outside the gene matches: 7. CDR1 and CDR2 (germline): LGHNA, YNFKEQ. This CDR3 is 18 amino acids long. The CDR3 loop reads CASSQDLGQGRTNEKLFF. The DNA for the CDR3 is TGTGCCAGCAGCCAAGACCTGGGACAGGGTCGGACTAATGAAAAACTGTTTTTT.

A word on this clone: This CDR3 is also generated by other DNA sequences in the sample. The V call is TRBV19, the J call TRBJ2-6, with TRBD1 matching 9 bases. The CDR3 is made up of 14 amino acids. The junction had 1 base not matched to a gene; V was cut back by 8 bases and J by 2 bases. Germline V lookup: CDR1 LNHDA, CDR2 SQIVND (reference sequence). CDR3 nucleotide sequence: TGTGCCAGTGGGGACAGGGCTGGGGCCAACGTCCTGACTTTC. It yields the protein CASGDRAGANVLTF.

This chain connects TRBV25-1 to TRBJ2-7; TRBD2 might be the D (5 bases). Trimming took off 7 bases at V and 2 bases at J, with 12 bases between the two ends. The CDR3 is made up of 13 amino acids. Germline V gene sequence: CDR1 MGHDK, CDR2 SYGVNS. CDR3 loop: CASTAGRTYEQYF. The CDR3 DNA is TGTGCCAGCACCGCGGGCAGAACCTACGAGCAGTACTTC.

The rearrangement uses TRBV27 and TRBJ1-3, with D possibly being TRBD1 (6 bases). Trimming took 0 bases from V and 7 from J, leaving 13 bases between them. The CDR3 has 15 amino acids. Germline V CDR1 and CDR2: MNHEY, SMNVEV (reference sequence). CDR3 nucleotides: TGTGCCAGCAGTTTATCCGGACAGTCGATCAACACCATATATTTT. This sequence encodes CASSLSGQSINTIYF.

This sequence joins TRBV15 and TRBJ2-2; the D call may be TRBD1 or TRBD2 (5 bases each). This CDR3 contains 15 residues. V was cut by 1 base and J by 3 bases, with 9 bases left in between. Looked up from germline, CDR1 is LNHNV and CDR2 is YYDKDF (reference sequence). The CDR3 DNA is TGTGCCACCAGCAGAGGGGACGTTGACACCGGGGAGCTGTTTTTT. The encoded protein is CATSRGDVDTGELFF.